The clone carrying this T cell receptor beta chain was observed a few times. This sample is part of a study of blood T cell repertoires in COVID-19. Study details: Italy, Spain and the United States were the sources of the convalescent and acute COVID-19 samples.

The table came from immunoSEQ multiplex PCR; TCRdb's copy has only in-frame clones and leaves some out. The table includes roughly 200,000 clones, around 80% detected once. The sequenced material came from peripheral blood. This clonotype was sampled from a woman aged 25-40 years with COVID-19, enrolled during active disease.

The CDR3 reads CASSIVLRNNEQFF. CDR3 sequence (DNA): TGTGCCAGTAGTATAGTACTTAGAAACAATGAGCAGTTCTTC. The chain links TRBV19 to TRBJ2-1; D remains unclear. The CDR3 extends over 14 amino acids. Germline V gene lookup returns CDR1 LNHDA and CDR2 SQIVND (reference sequence). Trimming removed 1 base from V and 5 bases from J, with 9 bases in between. Together with reference TRBV19 and TRBJ2-1, the CDR3 gives the full variable domain: DGGITQSPKYLFRKEGQNVTLSCEQNLNHDAMYWYRQDPGQGLRLIYYSQIVNDFQKGDIAEGYSVSREKKESFPLTVTSAQKNPTAFYLCASSIVLRNNEQFFGPGTRLTVL.